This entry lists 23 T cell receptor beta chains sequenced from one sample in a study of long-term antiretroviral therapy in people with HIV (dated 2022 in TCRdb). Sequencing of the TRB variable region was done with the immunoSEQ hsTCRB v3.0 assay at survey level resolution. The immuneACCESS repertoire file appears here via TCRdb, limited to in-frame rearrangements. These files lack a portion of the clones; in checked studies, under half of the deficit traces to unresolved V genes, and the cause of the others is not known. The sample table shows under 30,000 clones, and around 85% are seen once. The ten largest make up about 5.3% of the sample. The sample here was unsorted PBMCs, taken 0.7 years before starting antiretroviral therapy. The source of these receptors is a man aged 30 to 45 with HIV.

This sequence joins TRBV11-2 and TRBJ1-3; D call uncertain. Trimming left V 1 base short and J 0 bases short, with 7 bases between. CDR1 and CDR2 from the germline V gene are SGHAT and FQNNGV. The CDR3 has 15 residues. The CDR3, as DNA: TGTGCCAGCAGCTTAGCCAGGAGCTCTGGAAACACCATATATTTT. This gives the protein CASSLARSSGNTIYF.

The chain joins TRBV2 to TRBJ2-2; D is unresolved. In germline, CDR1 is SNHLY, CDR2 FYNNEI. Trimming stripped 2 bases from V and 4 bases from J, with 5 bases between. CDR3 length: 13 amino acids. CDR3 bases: TGTGCCAGCAGTGAATTAACCACCGGGGAGCTGTTTTTT. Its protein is CASSELTTGELFF.

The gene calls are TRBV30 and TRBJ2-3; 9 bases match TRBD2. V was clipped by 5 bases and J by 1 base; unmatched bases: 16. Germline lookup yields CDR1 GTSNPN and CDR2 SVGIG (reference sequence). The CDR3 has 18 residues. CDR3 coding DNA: TGTGCCTGGCCCCCAGGCGGGAGGGCCAAGTCTCGCACAGATACGCAGTATTTT. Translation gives CAWPPGGRAKSRTDTQYF.

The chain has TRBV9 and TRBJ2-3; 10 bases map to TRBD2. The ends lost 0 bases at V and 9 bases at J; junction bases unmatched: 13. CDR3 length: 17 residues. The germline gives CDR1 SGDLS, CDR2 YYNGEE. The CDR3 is CASSVAGGTSDLFTQYF. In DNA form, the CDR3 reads TGTGCCAGCAGCGTAGCCGGGGGGACTAGCGATTTATTCACGCAGTATTTT.

In DNA form, the CDR3 reads TGTGCCAGCAGCTTTATAGCGGGAGGCGGCACAGATACGCAGTATTTT. This encodes CASSFIAGGGTDTQYF. The V and J genes are TRBV7-2 and TRBJ2-3; 10 nucleotides match TRBD2. Trimming at V came to 3 bases and at J to 1 base, leaving 4 bases not matched to a gene. Germline V gene data show CDR1 as SGHTA and CDR2 as FQGNSA. CDR3 size: 16 residues.

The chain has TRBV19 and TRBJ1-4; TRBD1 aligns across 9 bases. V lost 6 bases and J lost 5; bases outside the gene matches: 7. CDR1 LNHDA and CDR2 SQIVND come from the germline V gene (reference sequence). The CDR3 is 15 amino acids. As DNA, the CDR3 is TGTGCCAGTAGCCGGCAAGGGACAGGGAATGAAAAACTGTTTTTT. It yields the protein CASSRQGTGNEKLFF.

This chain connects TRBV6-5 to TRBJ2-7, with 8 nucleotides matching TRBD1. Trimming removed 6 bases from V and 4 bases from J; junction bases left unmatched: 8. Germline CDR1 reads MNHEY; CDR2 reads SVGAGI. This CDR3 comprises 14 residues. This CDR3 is CASRPFGQGYEQYF. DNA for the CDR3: TGTGCCAGCAGGCCATTCGGACAGGGATACGAGCAGTACTTC.

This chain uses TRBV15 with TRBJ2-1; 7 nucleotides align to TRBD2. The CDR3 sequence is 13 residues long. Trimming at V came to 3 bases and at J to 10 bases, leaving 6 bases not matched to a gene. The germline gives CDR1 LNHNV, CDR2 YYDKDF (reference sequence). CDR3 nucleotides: TGTGCCACCAGCAGGGCGGGGGTGGTCGAGCAGTTCTTC. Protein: CATSRAGVVEQFF.

This CDR3 is CASSPDRLYGYTF. CDR3 in DNA: TGTGCCAGCAGCCCGGACAGGCTCTATGGCTACACCTTC. J is TRBJ1-2 and V is TRBV6-6, with 7 bases identical to TRBD1. Trimming cost V 6 bases and J 4 bases; bases outside gene matches: 5. The CDR3 extends over 13 amino acids. In germline, CDR1 is MNHNY, CDR2 SVGAGI (reference sequence).

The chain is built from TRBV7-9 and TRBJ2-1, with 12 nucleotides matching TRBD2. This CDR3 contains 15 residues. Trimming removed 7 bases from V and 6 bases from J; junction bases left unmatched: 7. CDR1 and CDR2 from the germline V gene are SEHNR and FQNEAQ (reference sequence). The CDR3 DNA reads TGTGCCAGCAAAAAGACTAGCGGGAGAACCAATGAGCAGTTCTTC. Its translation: CASKKTSGRTNEQFF. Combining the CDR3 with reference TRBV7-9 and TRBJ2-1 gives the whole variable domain DTGVSQNPRHKITKRGQNVTFRCDPISEHNRLYWYRQTLGQGPEFLTYFQNEAQLEKSRLLSDRFSAERPKGSFSTLEIQRTEQGDSAMYLCASKKTSGRTNEQFFGPGTRLTVL.

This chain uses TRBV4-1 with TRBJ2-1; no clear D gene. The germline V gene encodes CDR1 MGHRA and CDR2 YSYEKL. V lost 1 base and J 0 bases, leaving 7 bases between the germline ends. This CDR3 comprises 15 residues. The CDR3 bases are TGCGCCAGCAGCCAAGTGGCTAACTCCTACAATGAGCAGTTCTTC. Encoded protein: CASSQVANSYNEQFF.

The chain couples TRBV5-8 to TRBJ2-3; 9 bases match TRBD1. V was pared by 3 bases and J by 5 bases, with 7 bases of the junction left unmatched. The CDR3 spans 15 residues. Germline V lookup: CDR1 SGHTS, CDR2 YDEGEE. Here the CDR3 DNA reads TGTGCCAGCAGCTCCGGGACAGGGCGAGGAGATACGCAGTATTTT. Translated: CASSSGTGRGDTQYF.

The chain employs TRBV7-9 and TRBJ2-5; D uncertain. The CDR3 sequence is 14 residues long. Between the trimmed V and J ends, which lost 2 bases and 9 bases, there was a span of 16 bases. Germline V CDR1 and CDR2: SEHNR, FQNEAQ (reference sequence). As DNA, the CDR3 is TGTGCCAGCAGCTTAAAACAGCCAACGGCGGCCCAGTACTTC. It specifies CASSLKQPTAAQYF.

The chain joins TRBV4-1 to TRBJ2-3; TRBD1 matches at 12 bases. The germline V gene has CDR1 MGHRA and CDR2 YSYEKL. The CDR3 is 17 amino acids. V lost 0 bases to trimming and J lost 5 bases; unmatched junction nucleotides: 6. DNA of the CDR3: TGCGCCAGCAGCCAAGATTGGGACAGGGGGCAGGAAGATACGCAGTATTTT. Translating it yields CASSQDWDRGQEDTQYF.

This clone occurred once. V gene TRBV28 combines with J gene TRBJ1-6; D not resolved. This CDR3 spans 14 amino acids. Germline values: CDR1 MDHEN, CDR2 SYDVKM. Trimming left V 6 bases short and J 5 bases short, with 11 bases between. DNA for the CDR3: TGTGCCAGCAGACCGGGTCCCAATAATTCACCCCTCCACTTT. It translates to CASRPGPNNSPLHF.

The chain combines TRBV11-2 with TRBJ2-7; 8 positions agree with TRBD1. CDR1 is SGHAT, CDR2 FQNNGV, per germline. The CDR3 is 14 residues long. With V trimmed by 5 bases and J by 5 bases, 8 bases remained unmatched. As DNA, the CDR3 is TGTGCCAGCAGCCCCGGACAGGGAAGTAACGAGCAGTACTTC. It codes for CASSPGQGSNEQYF.

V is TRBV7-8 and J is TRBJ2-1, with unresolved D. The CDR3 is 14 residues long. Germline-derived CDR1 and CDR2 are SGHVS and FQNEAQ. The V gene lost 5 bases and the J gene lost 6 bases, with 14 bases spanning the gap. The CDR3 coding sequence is TGTGCCAGCAGCCCCGACTCTTGGCGCAATGAGCAGTTCTTC. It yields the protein CASSPDSWRNEQFF.

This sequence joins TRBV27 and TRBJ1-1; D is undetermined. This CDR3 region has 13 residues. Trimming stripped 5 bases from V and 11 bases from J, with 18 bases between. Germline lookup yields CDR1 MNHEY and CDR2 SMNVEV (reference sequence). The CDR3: CASSLTGSREAFF. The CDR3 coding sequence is TGTGCCAGCAGTCTCACCGGCAGTCGAGAGGCTTTCTTT.

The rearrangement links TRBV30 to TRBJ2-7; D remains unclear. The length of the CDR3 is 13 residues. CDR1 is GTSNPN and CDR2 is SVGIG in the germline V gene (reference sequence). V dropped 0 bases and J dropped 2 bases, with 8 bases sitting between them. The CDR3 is CAWSVQIPYEQYF. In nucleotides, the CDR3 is TGTGCCTGGAGTGTACAAATACCCTACGAGCAGTACTTC.

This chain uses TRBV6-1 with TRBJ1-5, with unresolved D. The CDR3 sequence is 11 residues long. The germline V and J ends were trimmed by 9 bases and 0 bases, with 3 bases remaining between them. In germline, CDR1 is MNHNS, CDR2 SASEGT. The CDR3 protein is CASNSNQPQHF. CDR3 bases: TGTGCCAGTAATAGCAATCAGCCCCAGCATTTT.

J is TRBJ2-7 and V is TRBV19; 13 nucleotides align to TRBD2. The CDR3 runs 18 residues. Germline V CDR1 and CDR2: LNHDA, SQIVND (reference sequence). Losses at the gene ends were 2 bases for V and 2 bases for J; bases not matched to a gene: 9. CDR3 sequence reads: CASSIHPGLAGLAYEQYF. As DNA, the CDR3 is TGTGCCAGTAGTATACACCCGGGACTAGCGGGGCTTGCCTACGAGCAGTACTTC.

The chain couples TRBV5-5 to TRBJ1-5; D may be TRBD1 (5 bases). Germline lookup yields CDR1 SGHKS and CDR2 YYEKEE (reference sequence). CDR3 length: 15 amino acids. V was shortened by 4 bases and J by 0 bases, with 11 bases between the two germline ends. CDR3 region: CASSADINSNQPQHF. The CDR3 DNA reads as TGTGCCAGCAGCGCGGACATCAATAGCAATCAGCCCCAGCATTTT.

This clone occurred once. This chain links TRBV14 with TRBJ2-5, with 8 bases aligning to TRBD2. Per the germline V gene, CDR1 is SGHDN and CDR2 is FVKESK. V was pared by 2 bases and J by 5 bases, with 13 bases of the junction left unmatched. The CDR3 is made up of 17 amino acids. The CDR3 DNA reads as TGTGCCAGCAGCCAAAGGGTTAGCGGGGTTCCAGTCGAGACCCAGTACTTC. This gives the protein CASSQRVSGVPVETQYF.